This T cell receptor (beta chain) was obtained from a study of cytomegalovirus exposure and HLA in healthy donors. Primers: 60 Vbeta forward and 13 Jbeta reverse. Sequencing used immunoSEQ multiplex PCR; TCRdb keeps in-frame clones, though not all of them. The sample holds about 47,000 clones, roughly 76% seen once. Study conclusions and caveats: Apparent HLA restriction characterized most CMV-associated TCR beta chains in a later analysis. The study put some 160 TCR beta chains on its list as cytomegalovirus-associated. As was reported, the HLA-A and HLA-B alleles of most subjects were accurately predicted from TCR beta sequences.

Healthy bone marrow donors made up the donor group. Regarding this clone: Its antigen is undetermined.

This sequence originates from a man aged 30 to 39 in good health and CMV-seronegative. Specimen: PBMCs.

For the CDR3, the DNA is TGTGCCTGGAGTGCCCGACAGGGTGAGGAGTATGGCTACACCTTC. Translated, it gives CAWSARQGEEYGYTF. The genes are TRBV30 and TRBJ1-2; 7 bases are a match to TRBD1. CDR1 GTSNPN and CDR2 SVGIG come from the germline V gene (reference sequence). The CDR3 is made up of 15 amino acids. The V gene end was trimmed by 1 base and the J gene end by 5 bases; junction bases not matched to a gene: 10.